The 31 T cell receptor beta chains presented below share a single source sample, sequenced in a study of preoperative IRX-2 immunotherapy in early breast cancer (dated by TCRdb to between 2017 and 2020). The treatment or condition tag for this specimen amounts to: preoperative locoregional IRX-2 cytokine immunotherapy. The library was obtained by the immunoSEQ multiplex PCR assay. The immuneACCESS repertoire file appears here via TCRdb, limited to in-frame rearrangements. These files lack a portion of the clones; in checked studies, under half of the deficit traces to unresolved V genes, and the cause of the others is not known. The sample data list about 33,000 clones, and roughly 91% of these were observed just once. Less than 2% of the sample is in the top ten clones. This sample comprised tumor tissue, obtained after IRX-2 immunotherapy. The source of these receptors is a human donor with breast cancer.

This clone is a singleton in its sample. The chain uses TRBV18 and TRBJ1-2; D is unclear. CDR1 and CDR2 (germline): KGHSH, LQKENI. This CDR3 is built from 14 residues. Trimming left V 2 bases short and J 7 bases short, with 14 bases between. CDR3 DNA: TGTGCCAGCTCACCAGACGCTGAGACGGCTGGCTACACCTTC. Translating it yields CASSPDAETAGYTF.

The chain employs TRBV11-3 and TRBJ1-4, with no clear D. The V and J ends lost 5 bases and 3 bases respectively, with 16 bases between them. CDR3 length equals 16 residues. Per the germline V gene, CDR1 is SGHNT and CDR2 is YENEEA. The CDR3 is CASSPSSGNPNEKLFF. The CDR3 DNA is TGTGCCAGCAGCCCGAGCAGTGGGAACCCTAATGAAAAACTGTTTTTT.

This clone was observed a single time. CDR3 nucleotides: TGTGCCAGTAGACGGGGACAGACTAATGAAAAACTGTTTTTT. This translates into CASRRGQTNEKLFF. The chain links TRBV19 to TRBJ1-4; 7 bases map to TRBD1. The V and J ends lost 6 bases and 2 bases, in that order; junction bases with no gene match: 3. CDR1 is LNHDA, CDR2 SQIVND, per germline (reference sequence). The CDR3 sequence is 14 residues long. The variable domain in full, with the rest retrieved from reference TRBV19 and TRBJ1-4, is DGGITQSPKYLFRKEGQNVTLSCEQNLNHDAMYWYRQDPGQGLRLIYYSQIVNDFQKGDIAEGYSVSREKKESFPLTVTSAQKNPTAFYLCASRRGQTNEKLFFGSGTQLSVL.

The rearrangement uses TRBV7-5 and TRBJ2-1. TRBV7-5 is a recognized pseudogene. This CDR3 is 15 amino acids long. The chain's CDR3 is CASSFWGNSYNEQFF. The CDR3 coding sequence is TGTGCCAGCAGCTTCTGGGGGAACTCCTACAATGAGCAGTTCTTC.

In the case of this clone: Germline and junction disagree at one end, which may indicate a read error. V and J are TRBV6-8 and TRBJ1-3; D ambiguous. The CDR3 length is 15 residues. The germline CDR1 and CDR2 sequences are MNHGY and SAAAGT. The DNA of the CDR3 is TGTGCCATCAGTGGAAACAGCCTCTCTGGAAACACCATATATTTT. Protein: CAISGNSLSGNTIYF.

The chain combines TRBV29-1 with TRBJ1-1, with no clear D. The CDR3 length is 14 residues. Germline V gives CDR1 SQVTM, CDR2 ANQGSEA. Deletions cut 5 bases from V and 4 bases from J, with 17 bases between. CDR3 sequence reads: CSVLRATLGTEAFF. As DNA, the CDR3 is TGCAGCGTTCTTAGGGCCACGCTGGGCACTGAAGCTTTCTTT.

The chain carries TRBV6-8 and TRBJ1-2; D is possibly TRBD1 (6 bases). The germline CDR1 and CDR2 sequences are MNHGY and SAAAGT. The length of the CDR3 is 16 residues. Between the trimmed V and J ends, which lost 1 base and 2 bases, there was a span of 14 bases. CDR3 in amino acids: CASSYFPTGLNYGYTF. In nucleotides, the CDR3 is TGTGCCAGCAGTTACTTTCCGACAGGACTAAACTATGGCTACACCTTC.

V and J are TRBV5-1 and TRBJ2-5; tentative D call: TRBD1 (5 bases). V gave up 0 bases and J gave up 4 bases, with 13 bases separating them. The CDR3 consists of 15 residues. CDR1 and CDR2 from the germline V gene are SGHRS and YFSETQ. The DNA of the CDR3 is TGCGCCAGCAGCTTGGCAGGGCGGTTTGGAGAGACCCAGTACTTC. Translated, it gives CASSLAGRFGETQYF.

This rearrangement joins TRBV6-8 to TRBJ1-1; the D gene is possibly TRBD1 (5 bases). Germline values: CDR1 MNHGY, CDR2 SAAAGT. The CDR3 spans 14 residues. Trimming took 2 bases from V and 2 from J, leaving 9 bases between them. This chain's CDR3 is CASSYTRGNTEAFF. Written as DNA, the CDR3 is TGTGCCAGCAGTTACACGAGGGGTAACACTGAAGCTTTCTTT.

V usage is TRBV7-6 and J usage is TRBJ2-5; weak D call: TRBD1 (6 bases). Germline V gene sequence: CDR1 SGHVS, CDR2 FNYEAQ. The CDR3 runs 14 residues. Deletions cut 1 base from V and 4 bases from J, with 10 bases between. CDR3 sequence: CASSLDRVGETQYF. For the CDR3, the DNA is TGTGCCAGCAGCTTAGACAGGGTGGGAGAGACCCAGTACTTC. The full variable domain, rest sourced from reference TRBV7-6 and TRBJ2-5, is GAGVSQSPRYKVTKRGQDVALRCDPISGHVSLYWYRQALGQGPEFLTYFNYEAQQDKSGLPNDRFSAERPEGSISTLTIQRTEQRDSAMYRCASSLDRVGETQYFGPGTRLLVL.

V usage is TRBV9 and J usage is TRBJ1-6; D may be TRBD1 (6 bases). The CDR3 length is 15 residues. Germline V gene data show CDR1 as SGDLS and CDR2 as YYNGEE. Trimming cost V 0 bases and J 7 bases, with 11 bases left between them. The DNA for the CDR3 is TGTGCCAGCAGCGTAGCGGAGGGGGAGAATTCACCCCTCCACTTT. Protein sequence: CASSVAEGENSPLHF.

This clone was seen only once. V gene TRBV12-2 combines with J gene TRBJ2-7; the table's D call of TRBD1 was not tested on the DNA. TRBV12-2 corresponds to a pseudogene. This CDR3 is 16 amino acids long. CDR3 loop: CASRFPPRGRSYEQYV. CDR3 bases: TGTGCAAGTCGCTTTCCTCCTAGGGGCAGGAGCTACGAGCAGTACGTC.

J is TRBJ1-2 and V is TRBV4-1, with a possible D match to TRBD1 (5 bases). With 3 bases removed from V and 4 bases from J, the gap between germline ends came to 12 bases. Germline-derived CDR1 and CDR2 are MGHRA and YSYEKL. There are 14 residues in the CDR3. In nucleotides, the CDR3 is TGCGCCAGCAGCCACCCAGGGTCCTCCTATGGCTACACCTTC. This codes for CASSHPGSSYGYTF.

CDR3 nucleotides: TGCGCCAGCAGCTGGGGACAGGGGAACACTGAAGCTTTCTTT. This encodes CASSWGQGNTEAFF. The chain employs TRBV5-1 and TRBJ1-1, with 9 bases aligning to TRBD1. The CDR3 extends over 14 amino acids. Looked up from germline, CDR1 is SGHRS and CDR2 is YFSETQ. J lost 1 base, V lost 3 bases, and 1 base had no gene match. Drawing the rest from reference TRBV5-1 and TRBJ1-1, the complete variable domain is KAGVTQTPRYLIKTRGQQVTLSCSPISGHRSVSWYQQTPGQGLQFLFEYFSETQRNKGNFPGRFSGRQFSNSRSEMNVSTLELGDSALYLCASSWGQGNTEAFFGQGTRLTVV.

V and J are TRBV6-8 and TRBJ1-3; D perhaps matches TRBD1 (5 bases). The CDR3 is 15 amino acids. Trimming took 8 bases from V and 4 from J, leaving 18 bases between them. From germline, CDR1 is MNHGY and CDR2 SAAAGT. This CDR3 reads CASSRTRDGGNTIYF. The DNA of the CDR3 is TGTGCCAGCTCCCGGACCAGGGACGGAGGAAACACCATATATTTT.

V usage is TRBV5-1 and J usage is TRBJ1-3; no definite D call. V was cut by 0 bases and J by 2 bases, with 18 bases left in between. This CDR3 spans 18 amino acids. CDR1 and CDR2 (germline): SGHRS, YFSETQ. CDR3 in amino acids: CASSLGTNVAGTGNTIYF. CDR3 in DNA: TGCGCCAGCAGCTTGGGGACCAACGTGGCGGGGACTGGAAACACCATATATTTT.

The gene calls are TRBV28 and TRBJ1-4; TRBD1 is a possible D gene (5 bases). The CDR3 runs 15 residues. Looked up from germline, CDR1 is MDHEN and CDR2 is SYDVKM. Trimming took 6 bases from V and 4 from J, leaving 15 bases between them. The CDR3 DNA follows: TGTGCCAGCAGCCCCCCGGGACGGCATAATGAAAAACTGTTTTTT. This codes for CASSPPGRHNEKLFF. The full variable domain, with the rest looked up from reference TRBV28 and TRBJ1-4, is DVKVTQSSRYLVKRTGEKVFLECVQDMDHENMFWYRQDPGLGLRLIYFSYDVKMKEKGDIPEGYSVSREKKERFSLILESASTNQTSMYLCASSPPGRHNEKLFFGSGTQLSVL.

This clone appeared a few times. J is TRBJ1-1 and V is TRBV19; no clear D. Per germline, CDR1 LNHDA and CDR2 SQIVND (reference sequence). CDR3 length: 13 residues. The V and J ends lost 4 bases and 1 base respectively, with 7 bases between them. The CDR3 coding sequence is TGTGCCAGTAGTACTACGGAGAACACTGAAGCTTTCTTT. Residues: CASSTTENTEAFF.

The CDR3 is CAVQAGGLEQYV. The CDR3 nucleotides are TGTGCCGTGCAAGCGGGGGGCCTCGAGCAGTACGTC. The chain recombines TRBV30 with TRBJ2-7, with 9 bases matching TRBD2. The CDR3 totals 12 residues. With V trimmed by 8 bases and J by 6 bases, 8 bases remained unmatched. The V gene's germline CDR1 is GTSNPN and CDR2 SVGIG (reference sequence).

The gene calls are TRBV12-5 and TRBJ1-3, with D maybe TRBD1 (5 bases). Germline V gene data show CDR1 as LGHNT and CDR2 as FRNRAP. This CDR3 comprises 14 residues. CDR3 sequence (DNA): TGTGCCAGCGACTTCGGGGGAACTGGAAACACCATATATTTT. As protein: CASDFGGTGNTIYF.

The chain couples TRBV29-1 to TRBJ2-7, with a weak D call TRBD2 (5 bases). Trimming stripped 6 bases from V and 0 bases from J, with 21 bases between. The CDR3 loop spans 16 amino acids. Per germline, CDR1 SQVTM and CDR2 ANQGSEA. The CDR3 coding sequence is TGCAGCGTCACACCCCCCCAGGACGGGGACTCCTACGAGCAGTACGTC. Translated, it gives CSVTPPQDGDSYEQYV.

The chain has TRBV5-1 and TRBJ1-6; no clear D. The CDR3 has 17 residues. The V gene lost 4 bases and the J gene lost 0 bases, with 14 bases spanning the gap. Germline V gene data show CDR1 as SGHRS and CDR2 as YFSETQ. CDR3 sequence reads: CASSPEVGSSYNSPLHF. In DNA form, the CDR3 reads TGCGCCAGCAGCCCGGAGGTGGGGAGCTCCTATAATTCACCCCTCCACTTT.

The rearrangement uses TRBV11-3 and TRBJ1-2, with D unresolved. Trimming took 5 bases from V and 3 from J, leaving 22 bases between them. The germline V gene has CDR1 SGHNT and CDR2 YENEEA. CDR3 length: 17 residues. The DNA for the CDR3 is TGTGCCAGCAGCCAAGGCAGCCTGGGGAGTAGGTACTATGGCTACACCTTC. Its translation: CASSQGSLGSRYYGYTF.

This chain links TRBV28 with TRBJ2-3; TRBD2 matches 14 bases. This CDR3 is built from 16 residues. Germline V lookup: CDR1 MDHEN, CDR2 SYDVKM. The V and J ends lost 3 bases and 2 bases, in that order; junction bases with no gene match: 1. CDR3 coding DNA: TGTGCCAGCAGTTTGACTAGCGGGGGGGCCACAGATACGCAGTATTTT. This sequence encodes CASSLTSGGATDTQYF.

The CDR3 bases are TGTGCCAGCAGCTTAGTAAGGCCCGGGGCGGGTGAAAAACTGTTTTTT. Protein sequence: CASSLVRPGAGEKLFF. The chain is built from TRBV7-8 and TRBJ1-4; the D gene is possibly TRBD1 (5 bases). The V gene's germline CDR1 is SGHVS and CDR2 FQNEAQ. The CDR3 loop spans 16 amino acids. V was cut by 1 base and J by 7 bases, with 16 bases left in between.

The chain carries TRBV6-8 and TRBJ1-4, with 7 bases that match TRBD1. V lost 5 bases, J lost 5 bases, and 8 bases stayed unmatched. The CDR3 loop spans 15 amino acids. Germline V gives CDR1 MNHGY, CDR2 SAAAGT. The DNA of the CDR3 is TGTGCCAGCAGTCCCCGGGCAGGGGGGAATGAAAAACTGTTTTTT. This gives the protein CASSPRAGGNEKLFF.

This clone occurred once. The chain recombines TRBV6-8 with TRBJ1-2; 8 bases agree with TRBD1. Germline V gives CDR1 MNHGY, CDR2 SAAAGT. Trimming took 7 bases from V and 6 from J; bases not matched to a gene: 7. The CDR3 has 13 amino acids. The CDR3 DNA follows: TGTGCCAGCACTTGGACAGGGAGGGATGGCTACACCTTC. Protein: CASTWTGRDGYTF.

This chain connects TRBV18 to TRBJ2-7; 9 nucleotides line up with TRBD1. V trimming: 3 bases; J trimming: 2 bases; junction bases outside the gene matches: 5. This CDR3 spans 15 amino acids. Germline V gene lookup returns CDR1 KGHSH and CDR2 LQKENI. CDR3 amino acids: CASSPQGQGPYEQYF. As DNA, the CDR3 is TGTGCCAGCTCACCGCAGGGACAGGGTCCCTACGAGCAGTACTTC.

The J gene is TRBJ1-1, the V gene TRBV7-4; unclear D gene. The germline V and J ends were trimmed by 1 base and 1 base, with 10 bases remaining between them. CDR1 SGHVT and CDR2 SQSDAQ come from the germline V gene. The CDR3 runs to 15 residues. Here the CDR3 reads CASSLVSGWNTEAFF. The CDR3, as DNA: TGTGCCAGCAGCTTAGTTTCAGGTTGGAACACTGAAGCTTTCTTT.

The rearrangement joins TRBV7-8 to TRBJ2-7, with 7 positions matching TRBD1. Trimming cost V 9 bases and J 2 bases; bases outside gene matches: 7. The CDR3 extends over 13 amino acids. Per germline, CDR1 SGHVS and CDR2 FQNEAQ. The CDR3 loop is CARSSGQAYEQYV. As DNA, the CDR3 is TGTGCCAGAAGTTCAGGACAGGCCTACGAGCAGTACGTC.

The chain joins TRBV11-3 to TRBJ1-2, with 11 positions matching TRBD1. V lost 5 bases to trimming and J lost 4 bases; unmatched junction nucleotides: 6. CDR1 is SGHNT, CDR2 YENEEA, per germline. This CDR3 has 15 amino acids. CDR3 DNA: TGTGCCAGCAGCCCCGGGACAGGGGGAGGCTATGGCTACACCTTC. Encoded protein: CASSPGTGGGYGYTF.